One sample yielded the 20 T cell receptor beta chains listed below, sequenced in a study of graft-versus-host responses after intestinal transplantation. Generated by immunoSEQ multiplex PCR, the TCRdb table keeps only in-frame clones and is missing some. The repertoire holds about 86,000 clones, with about nine tenths as singletons. These receptors lack a known antigen. The sequenced sample was unstimulated CD4+ T cells sorted from spleen or lymph node cells, obtained before transplant. The source of these receptors is a human donor who was the organ donor for an intestinal transplant.

The genes are TRBV5-4 and TRBJ1-6; D not resolved. The CDR3 extends over 19 amino acids. V lost 0 bases and J lost 8, with 24 bases in between. CDR1 and CDR2 (germline): SGHNT, YYREEE (reference sequence). Written as DNA, the CDR3 is TGTGCCAGCAGCTTGGCCCTGTTCGGGCCCCACAGCGGTGATTCACCCCTCCACTTT. It yields the protein CASSLALFGPHSGDSPLHF.

This clone was seen only a few times. The chain has TRBV6-5 and TRBJ2-2, with D perhaps TRBD1 (6 bases). Between the trimmed V and J ends, which lost 6 bases and 8 bases, there was a span of 13 bases. CDR3 length: 13 amino acids. Germline V gene data show CDR1 as MNHEY and CDR2 as SVGAGI. Here the CDR3 DNA reads TGTGCCAGCAGATCACAGGGATTTGGGGAGCTGTTTTTT. Its protein is CASRSQGFGELFF.

The chain couples TRBV4-2 to TRBJ2-3; 12 nucleotides align to TRBD2. CDR1 is LGHNA and CDR2 is YNFKEQ in the germline V gene. This CDR3 has 15 amino acids. Losses at the gene ends were 1 base for V and 4 bases for J; bases not matched to a gene: 0. CDR3 in DNA: TGTGCCAGCAGCCAAGGGACTAGCGGGGCAGATACGCAGTATTTT. It codes for CASSQGTSGADTQYF.

V and J are TRBV28 and TRBJ1-1; D call uncertain. Trimming shortened V by 1 base and J by 5 bases, and 11 bases separated the two germline ends. This CDR3 has 14 residues. Germline loops: CDR1 MDHEN, CDR2 SYDVKM. DNA for the CDR3: TGTGCCAGCAGTTTATATCCGGGGATAACTGAAGCTTTCTTT. It codes for CASSLYPGITEAFF.

The DNA of the CDR3 is TGTGCCAGCAAGTATTCAGGGGGCCCAAATGAAAAACTGTTTTTT. Residues: CASKYSGGPNEKLFF. The chain employs TRBV27 and TRBJ1-4; 8 bases match TRBD1. V trimming: 7 bases; J trimming: 5 bases; junction bases outside the gene matches: 9. The germline V gene encodes CDR1 MNHEY and CDR2 SMNVEV (reference sequence). The CDR3 sequence is 15 residues long.

CDR3 region: CASSDRRRTEAFF. The CDR3 DNA reads TGTGCCAGCAGCGACAGGAGACGCACTGAAGCTTTCTTT. V gene TRBV7-9 combines with J gene TRBJ1-1, with D tentatively TRBD1 (6 bases). V shed 5 bases and J shed 4 bases, with 11 bases lying between them. The germline CDR1 and CDR2 sequences are SEHNR and FQNEAQ (reference sequence). The CDR3 loop spans 13 amino acids.

This clone was seen a single time. The chain carries TRBV6-6 and TRBJ1-2, with D possibly being TRBD1 (6 bases). This CDR3 comprises 13 residues. Germline CDR1 reads MNHNY; CDR2 reads SVGAGI (reference sequence). Trimming took off 6 bases at V and 6 bases at J, with 14 bases between the two ends. The DNA for the CDR3 is TGTGCCAGCAGCCCCGCGGGGGGCGATGGCTACACCTTC. It encodes CASSPAGGDGYTF.

The chain is built from TRBV6-4 and TRBJ2-1; TRBD2 agrees at 9 bases. J gave up 6 bases and V 4 bases, and 10 bases lay outside the gene matches. Germline CDR1 is MRHNA and CDR2 is SNTAGT. There are 16 residues in the CDR3. The CDR3 loop reads CASSGPPAGGVNEQFF. DNA for the CDR3: TGTGCCAGCAGTGGCCCTCCTGCGGGAGGGGTCAATGAGCAGTTCTTC.

The chain links TRBV6-5 to TRBJ1-4; 7 bases are shared with TRBD1. Trimming at V came to 5 bases and at J to 5 bases, leaving 8 bases not matched to a gene. Germline V lookup: CDR1 MNHEY, CDR2 SVGAGI. The CDR3 loop spans 15 amino acids. This chain's CDR3 is CASSALGGENEKLFF. The CDR3 DNA is TGTGCCAGCAGTGCCCTAGGGGGCGAGAATGAAAAACTGTTTTTT.

This clone was seen just once. The V and J genes are TRBV6-1 and TRBJ2-7, with D perhaps TRBD2 (5 bases). Germline-derived CDR1 and CDR2 are MNHNS and SASEGT. Trimming removed 4 bases from V and 0 bases from J, with 16 bases in between. The CDR3 extends over 16 amino acids. The CDR3 DNA is TGTGCCAGCAGTGCGAGCGGTGGACGGAGCTCCTACGAGCAGTACTTC. It encodes CASSASGGRSSYEQYF.

This clone was seen once. This chain joins TRBV7-9 and TRBJ2-1, with TRBD2 matching 9 bases. The J segment lost 0 bases and the V segment lost 1 base, leaving 4 bases of the junction unmatched. In germline, CDR1 is SEHNR, CDR2 FQNEAQ (reference sequence). CDR3 length: 17 amino acids. The CDR3 reads CASSLGSSGSSYNEQFF. DNA of the CDR3: TGTGCCAGCAGCTTAGGAAGTAGCGGGAGCTCCTACAATGAGCAGTTCTTC.

The chain links TRBV21-1 to TRBJ2-1; TRBD2, the table's D call, was not compared with the DNA. TRBV21-1 has pseudogene status. The CDR3 sequence is 17 residues long. The CDR3 here is CASSSITSGNYYNEQFF. The CDR3 coding sequence is TGTGCCAGCAGCAGTATAACTAGCGGGAACTACTACAATGAGCAGTTCTTC.

The chain is built from TRBV5-6 and TRBJ2-5, with 9 bases identical to TRBD2. The ends lost 0 bases at V and 2 bases at J; junction bases unmatched: 11. This CDR3 has 18 amino acids. Germline loops: CDR1 SGHDT, CDR2 YYEEEE. CDR3 in DNA: TGTGCCAGCAGCTTGGCCACAGGGCTAGCGGGGTATCAAGAGACCCAGTACTTC. As protein: CASSLATGLAGYQETQYF.

Only one count was recorded for this clone. The CDR3 sequence: CASSFGGGDTGELFF. In DNA form, the CDR3 reads TGCGCCAGCAGCTTCGGAGGGGGCGACACCGGGGAGCTGTTTTTT. The chain has TRBV5-1 and TRBJ2-2, with D possibly matching TRBD1 (7 bases). Trimming pared 2 bases from V and 3 bases from J, leaving 11 bases between. The CDR3 runs to 15 residues. Germline V gene sequence: CDR1 SGHRS, CDR2 YFSETQ.

As concerns this clone: The same CDR3 can be traced to other DNA sequences in this sample. The chain has TRBV20-1 and TRBJ2-3; D remains ambiguous. Germline V gives CDR1 DFQATT, CDR2 SNEGSKA (reference sequence). The CDR3 has 11 amino acids. V gave up 5 bases and J gave up 6 bases, with 9 bases separating them. Here the CDR3 DNA reads TGCAGTGCTCGTCCGGTCGATACGCAGTATTTT. Translation: CSARPVDTQYF.

The chain combines TRBV6-5 with TRBJ1-4, with 7 bases matching TRBD1. The V gene end was trimmed by 4 bases and the J gene end by 11 bases; junction bases not matched to a gene: 4. The CDR3 extends over 12 amino acids. Germline values: CDR1 MNHEY, CDR2 SVGAGI. The CDR3 DNA reads as TGTGCCAGCAGTTCCCAACAGGGGAAACTGTTTTTT. Translation gives CASSSQQGKLFF.

This clone was counted once. The rearrangement uses TRBV7-2 and TRBJ2-1, with 10 nucleotides matching TRBD2. CDR1 is SGHTA, CDR2 FQGNSA, per germline. The CDR3 spans 16 residues. V was clipped by 5 bases and J by 4 bases; unmatched bases: 8. The CDR3 DNA reads TGTGCCAGCAGCCCCCGAACAGCGGGAGGGTACAATGAGCAGTTCTTC. Its protein is CASSPRTAGGYNEQFF.

The chain links TRBV11-3 to TRBJ2-1; 8 bases are a match to TRBD2. This CDR3 region has 17 residues. V dropped 3 bases and J dropped 5; count of bases not matched to a gene: 12. Per germline, CDR1 SGHNT and CDR2 YENEEA. The CDR3 loop is CASSFNMKAGGNNEQFF. CDR3 bases: TGTGCCAGCAGCTTCAATATGAAGGCGGGGGGTAACAATGAGCAGTTCTTC.

V usage is TRBV7-2 and J usage is TRBJ2-3; a possible D gene is TRBD1 (6 bases). V was cut by 4 bases and J by 0 bases, with 14 bases left in between. The germline CDR1 and CDR2 sequences are SGHTA and FQGNSA. CDR3 length equals 16 residues. The CDR3 nucleotides are TGTGCCAGCAGCTCGACCGGGACAATTAGCACAGATACGCAGTATTTT. Translating it yields CASSSTGTISTDTQYF.

The chain uses TRBV30 and TRBJ2-3; 7 bases match TRBD2. With 4 bases clipped from V and 0 bases from J, the junction kept 4 bases outside the gene matches. Germline lookup yields CDR1 GTSNPN and CDR2 SVGIG (reference sequence). The CDR3 has 14 residues. The CDR3 loop reads CAWNRGVSTDTQYF. The CDR3 bases are TGTGCCTGGAACCGGGGGGTGAGCACAGATACGCAGTATTTT.